A single sample is the source of the 25 T cell receptor beta chains below, sequenced in a study of post-analysis software for immune sequencing data (dated by TCRdb to about 2015). Study-wide findings and limitations: Patients showed significantly higher frequencies than controls for 4 or 5 TRBV segments, among them TRBV5-6, TRBV5-1 and TRBV20-1.

The library was generated by PCR. Sequencing used an Illumina HiSeq 2500. To reduce PCR and sequencing biases, unique molecular identifiers were built into the TCR beta cDNA libraries. The raw public data were reprocessed by TCRdb itself: fastp quality trimming at Q25, MiXCR clonotype calling, in-frame beta chains only. A single entry per CDR3 protein holds the most common genes and DNA from its merged rows. This sample is represented by about 770,000 distinct CDR3 sequences; roughly 46% of them were singletons. The ten largest account for around 4.7% of the sample. No antigens are known for them. Sequences were obtained from blood. These receptors were obtained from a girl aged 10 to 17 with multiple sclerosis.

The chain is built from TRBV6-4 and TRBJ2-3, with unresolved D. The V gene's germline CDR1 is MRHNA and CDR2 SNTAGT. Trimming stripped 0 bases from V and 1 base from J, with 8 bases between. This CDR3 comprises 15 residues. CDR3 loop: CASSDSAWGTDTQYF. In nucleotides, the CDR3 is TGTGCCAGCAGTGACTCAGCGTGGGGCACAGATACGCAGTATTTT.

This clonotype was observed a few times. The rearrangement joins TRBV19 to TRBJ2-5, with TRBD1 matching 7 bases. Looked up from germline, CDR1 is LNHDA and CDR2 is SQIVND (reference sequence). The ends lost 4 bases at V and 5 bases at J; junction bases unmatched: 7. The CDR3 is 14 residues long. For the CDR3, the DNA is TGTGCCAGTAGTACTCCCGGGACAGAGGAGACCCAGTACTTC. Protein: CASSTPGTEETQYF.

V gene TRBV7-2 combines with J gene TRBJ2-3; no firm D call. The germline CDR1 and CDR2 sequences are SGHTA and FQGNSA. This CDR3 has 14 residues. The germline V and J ends were trimmed by 5 bases and 0 bases, with 9 bases remaining between them. The CDR3 DNA follows: TGTGCCAGCAGCCCGTACATCAGCACAGATACGCAGTATTTT. Its protein is CASSPYISTDTQYF.

The rearrangement links TRBV20-1 to TRBJ2-7; maybe TRBD2 (6 bases). CDR3 size: 14 residues. The V end was cut by 4 bases, the J end by 0 bases, with 13 bases between. Looked up from germline, CDR1 is DFQATT and CDR2 is SNEGSKA (reference sequence). The chain's CDR3 is CSATRGLSSYEQYF. The CDR3 DNA sequence: TGCAGTGCTACCCGGGGACTCAGCTCCTACGAGCAGTACTTC.

This clonotype came up once. A read error may produce the germline difference seen at one junction end. This chain joins TRBV7-3 and TRBJ2-3; D is unresolved. Per germline, CDR1 SGHTA and CDR2 FQGTGA. This CDR3 is 18 amino acids long. CDR3 region: CAGSLGPVGPTGTDTQYF. CDR3 DNA: TGTGCCGGCAGCTTAGGGCCAGTCGGACCTACGGGCACAGATACGCAGTATTTT.

This chain uses TRBV15 with TRBJ2-1; 11 nucleotides match TRBD2. Germline V gene sequence: CDR1 LNHNV, CDR2 YYDKDF (reference sequence). V dropped 0 bases and J dropped 0; count of bases not matched to a gene: 7. This CDR3 has 19 amino acids. The CDR3 reads CATSRDWGTSGSSYNEQFF. In DNA form, the CDR3 reads TGTGCCACCAGCAGAGATTGGGGGACTAGCGGTAGCTCCTACAATGAGCAGTTCTTC.

The CDR3 DNA is TGTGCCAGCAGCCCGGGGACAGTTAATAATTCACCCCTCCACTTT. This sequence encodes CASSPGTVNNSPLHF. The V and J genes are TRBV11-3 and TRBJ1-6, with 7 bases lining up with TRBD1. Germline CDR1 reads SGHNT; CDR2 reads YENEEA. J gave up 5 bases and V 5 bases, and 6 bases lay outside the gene matches. The CDR3 loop spans 15 amino acids.

This clonotype was seen more than once but under ten times. The chain combines TRBV6-1 with TRBJ2-6; D might be TRBD2 (5 bases). There are 17 residues in the CDR3. Looked up from germline, CDR1 is MNHNS and CDR2 is SASEGT. V gave up 2 bases and J gave up 3 bases, with 14 bases separating them. The CDR3 protein is CASSENRERLGANVLTF. The DNA of the CDR3 is TGTGCCAGCAGTGAAAACCGGGAAAGGCTTGGGGCCAACGTCCTGACTTTC.

The chain joins TRBV6-5 to TRBJ2-3; D possibly corresponds to TRBD2 (6 bases). Germline CDR1 reads MNHEY; CDR2 reads SVGAGI. The CDR3 has 14 residues. Trimming removed 6 bases from V and 6 bases from J, with 16 bases in between. The CDR3 sequence is CASRKGGLEDTQYF. The CDR3 nucleotides read TGTGCCAGCAGGAAAGGAGGGCTCGAGGATACGCAGTATTTT.

The rearrangement uses TRBV20-1 and TRBJ2-5, with 8 bases matching TRBD2. With the DNA end fitting TRBJ2-7 better, the J assignment may be wrong. This CDR3 has 17 residues. CDR1 DFQATT and CDR2 SNEGSKA come from the germline V gene (reference sequence). This chain's CDR3 is CSAHQLADRGNVREQYF. CDR3 DNA sequence: TGCAGTGCACACCAACTAGCGGACCGGGGGAACGTTCGCGAGCAGTACTTC.

This chain links TRBV20-1 with TRBJ1-1, with D possibly being TRBD1 (5 bases). The V end lost 4 bases, the J end lost 1 base, and 16 bases lay between the germline ends. In germline, CDR1 is DFQATT, CDR2 SNEGSKA (reference sequence). This CDR3 spans 15 amino acids. CDR3: CSATQRGQGNTEAFF. CDR3 DNA sequence: TGCAGTGCTACCCAAAGAGGGCAGGGGAACACTGAAGCTTTCTTT.

This chain connects TRBV18 to TRBJ2-3; 9 positions agree with TRBD2. After removal of 3 bases from V and 4 bases from J, the junction contained 11 bases not matched to a gene. Germline V gene sequence: CDR1 KGHSH, CDR2 LQKENI. The CDR3 is 17 residues long. The CDR3 region has the DNA TGTGCCAGCTCACCCCTCCCTAGCGGGATGGGGGCAGATACGCAGTATTTT. Translation: CASSPLPSGMGADTQYF.

This clonotype showed up many times. The rearrangement joins TRBV29-1 to TRBJ1-2; 7 bases map to TRBD1. With V trimmed by 4 bases and J by 5 bases, 7 bases remained unmatched. The CDR3 is 13 amino acids. Germline V gene data show CDR1 as SQVTM and CDR2 as ANQGSEA. The CDR3 spells CSVGSTGRYGYTF. CDR3 nucleotides: TGCAGCGTTGGATCGACAGGGCGATATGGCTACACCTTC.

This clonotype was counted a few times. The genes are TRBV4-1 and TRBJ2-7; D not certain. Trimming left V 0 bases short and J 1 base short, with 7 bases between. The CDR3 extends over 14 amino acids. CDR1 is MGHRA and CDR2 is YSYEKL in the germline V gene. The CDR3 bases are TGCGCCAGCAGCCAAGAGTTAGTATCCTACGAGCAGTACTTC. Translated, it gives CASSQELVSYEQYF.

This clonotype was found a few times. The genes are TRBV6-5 and TRBJ2-5; D gene unclear. This CDR3 is built from 13 residues. Trimming removed 7 bases at V and 2 bases at J, with 11 bases between. Germline loops: CDR1 MNHEY, CDR2 SVGAGI. The CDR3 coding sequence is TGTGCCAGCAAGGGTGGACGTCAAGAGACCCAGTACTTC. Translation gives CASKGGRQETQYF.

V and J are TRBV24-1 and TRBJ2-7; 10 bases match TRBD1. V lost 7 bases to trimming and J lost 6 bases; unmatched junction nucleotides: 2. This CDR3 comprises 12 residues. Looked up from germline, CDR1 is KGHDR and CDR2 is SFDVKD. CDR3 coding DNA: TGTGCCACCAGCGGGACAGGGGTCGAGCAGTACTTC. This codes for CATSGTGVEQYF.

The chain joins TRBV27 to TRBJ2-7; no firm D call. CDR1 is MNHEY and CDR2 is SMNVEV in the germline V gene (reference sequence). This CDR3 contains 11 residues. Trimming stripped 8 bases from V and 6 bases from J, with 11 bases between. Written as DNA, the CDR3 is TGTGCCAGCGAGTACTCCGGCGAGCAGTACTTC. As protein: CASEYSGEQYF.

This clonotype has more than one count but fewer than ten. The chain couples TRBV7-2 to TRBJ2-3; D is uncertain. V lost 3 bases and J 0 bases, leaving 13 bases between the germline ends. Germline CDR1 and CDR2: SGHTA and FQGNSA. The CDR3 contains 16 residues. CDR3: CASSFGRPVSTDTQYF. The CDR3 region has the DNA TGTGCCAGCAGCTTCGGCAGACCGGTCAGCACAGATACGCAGTATTTT.

This clonotype showed up just a few times. The V and J genes are TRBV5-1 and TRBJ2-5, with TRBD1 identical over 10 bases. The CDR3 contains 14 residues. V gave up 5 bases and J gave up 3 bases; unmatched junction bases: 4. CDR1 is SGHRS, CDR2 YFSETQ, per germline. DNA of the CDR3: TGCGCCAGCAGGCCGACAGGGGGCGAAGAGACCCAGTACTTC. This translates into CASRPTGGEETQYF.

This clonotype was detected a few times. The chain has TRBV29-1 and TRBJ2-1, with 14 bases aligning to TRBD2. CDR1 is SQVTM, CDR2 ANQGSEA, per germline. J gave up 9 bases and V 5 bases, and 15 bases lay outside the gene matches. The CDR3 loop spans 17 amino acids. CDR3 nucleotides: TGCAGCGTTACCCTTTACTTGACTAGCGGGAGGGCCACTGAGCAGTTCTTC. Amino acid sequence: CSVTLYLTSGRATEQFF.

This clonotype occurred a few times. V usage is TRBV7-2 and J usage is TRBJ2-7; 13 bases are shared with TRBD2. With V trimmed by 3 bases and J by 3 bases, 5 bases remained unmatched. Germline V gene sequence: CDR1 SGHTA, CDR2 FQGNSA. The CDR3 is made up of 16 amino acids. CDR3 amino acids: CASSFRTSGRNYEQYF. The CDR3 nucleotides read TGTGCCAGCAGCTTCCGGACTAGCGGGAGAAACTACGAGCAGTACTTC.

This clonotype turned up a few times. The chain recombines TRBV6-1 with TRBJ1-5; D call uncertain. With 4 bases removed from V and 1 base from J, the gap between germline ends came to 11 bases. CDR1 is MNHNS, CDR2 SASEGT, per germline. The CDR3 runs to 15 residues. This CDR3 reads CASSGILGSNQPQHF. CDR3 bases: TGTGCCAGCAGTGGGATTCTCGGCAGCAATCAGCCCCAGCATTTT.

The rearrangement uses TRBV29-1 and TRBJ2-5; 9 bases agree with TRBD1. Germline V gene lookup returns CDR1 SQVTM and CDR2 ANQGSEA. V was clipped by 2 bases and J by 13 bases; unmatched bases: 14. There are 14 residues in the CDR3. The CDR3 coding sequence is TGCAGCGTTGAAAGACAGGGGGGATCCTACGAGCGGTACTTC. Translated: CSVERQGGSYERYF. Drawing the rest from reference TRBV29-1 and TRBJ2-5, the complete variable domain is SAVISQKPSRDICQRGTSLTIQCQVDSQVTMMFWYRQQPGQSLTLIATANQGSEATYESGFVIDKFPISRPNLTFSTLTVSNMSPEDSSIYLCSVERQGGSYERYFGPGTRLLVL.

The chain links TRBV4-2 to TRBJ2-1; 9 bases agree with TRBD2. The CDR3 loop spans 16 amino acids. With 5 bases clipped from V and 2 bases from J, the junction kept 7 bases outside the gene matches. CDR1 and CDR2 (germline): LGHNA, YNFKEQ. CDR3 sequence: CASSTISGSPYNEQFF. Here the CDR3 DNA reads TGTGCCAGCAGCACCATTAGCGGGAGCCCCTACAATGAGCAGTTCTTC.

This clonotype was counted between two and nine times. The chain links TRBV7-3 to TRBJ1-1; D is ambiguous. There are 15 residues in the CDR3. The germline CDR1 and CDR2 sequences are SGHTA and FQGTGA. Deletions cut 1 base from V and 3 bases from J, with 12 bases between. The CDR3 sequence is CASSLSGRGDTEAFF. CDR3 DNA sequence: TGTGCCAGCAGCTTAAGTGGGCGGGGAGACACTGAAGCTTTCTTT.